One sample yielded the 17 T cell receptor beta chains listed below, sequenced in a study of preoperative IRX-2 immunotherapy in early breast cancer. Sequencing was performed with immunoSEQ multiplex PCR; in TCRdb, only in-frame clones are kept and a portion is missing. Among about 98,000 clones listed, just over 85% were seen once. The sample's treatment: preoperative locoregional IRX-2 cytokine immunotherapy. Sequences were derived from tumor tissue, sampled after IRX-2 immunotherapy. These receptors were obtained from a human donor with breast cancer.

In its sample, this clone was seen once. The V and J genes are TRBV28 and TRBJ2-1; TRBD2 matches at 12 bases. Germline lookup yields CDR1 MDHEN and CDR2 SYDVKM. The CDR3 is 16 amino acids. J was trimmed by 4 bases and V by 2 bases; bases with no gene match: 3. The CDR3 sequence: CASSLPGTSGYNEQFF. In DNA form, the CDR3 reads TGTGCCAGCAGTTTACCCGGGACTAGCGGGTACAATGAGCAGTTCTTC.

The V gene is TRBV28, the J gene TRBJ1-2; 7 bases agree with TRBD1. The CDR3 extends over 13 amino acids. Germline CDR1 MDHEN, CDR2 SYDVKM. V was clipped by 6 bases and J by 3 bases; unmatched bases: 4. The DNA of the CDR3 is TGTGCCAGCAGGGGGGGACAGCACTATGGCTACACCTTC. This sequence encodes CASRGGQHYGYTF.

The CDR3 protein is CASRPGQGGYNSPLHF. In nucleotides, the CDR3 is TGTGCCAGTAGGCCGGGACAGGGCGGCTATAATTCACCCCTCCACTTT. This chain links TRBV19 with TRBJ1-6; 9 nucleotides match TRBD1. This CDR3 is built from 16 residues. Germline-derived CDR1 and CDR2 are LNHDA and SQIVND (reference sequence). V trimming: 6 bases; J trimming: 3 bases; junction bases outside the gene matches: 6.

The chain links TRBV5-1 to TRBJ1-1; tentative D call: TRBD1 (6 bases). Germline V gene data show CDR1 as SGHRS and CDR2 as YFSETQ. The CDR3 contains 15 residues. V lost 0 bases and J lost 5, with 14 bases in between. The CDR3: CASSLALQGGTEAFF. CDR3 nucleotides: TGCGCCAGCAGCTTGGCCTTACAGGGAGGGACTGAAGCTTTCTTT. Based on the CDR3 plus reference TRBV5-1 and TRBJ1-1, the full variable domain is KAGVTQTPRYLIKTRGQQVTLSCSPISGHRSVSWYQQTPGQGLQFLFEYFSETQRNKGNFPGRFSGRQFSNSRSEMNVSTLELGDSALYLCASSLALQGGTEAFFGQGTRLTVV.

This clone was counted once. The V and J genes are TRBV29-1 and TRBJ2-1; 7 bases agree with TRBD2. CDR3 length: 16 residues. Germline values: CDR1 SQVTM, CDR2 ANQGSEA. The V and J ends lost 8 bases and 1 base, in that order; junction bases with no gene match: 14. The CDR3 nucleotides read TGCAGCATGAAAAGTCAGCTAGCGGCTTCCTACAATGAGCAGTTCTTC. Protein: CSMKSQLAASYNEQFF.

The J gene is TRBJ1-5, the V gene TRBV7-1; possibly TRBD1 for D (5 bases). TRBV7-1 is an ORF for which the function is uncertain. V lost 6 bases, J lost 2 bases, and 14 bases lay in between. The CDR3 loop spans 15 amino acids. The CDR3 region is CASRWGRGGNQPQHF. The CDR3 DNA reads TGTGCCAGCAGATGGGGACGGGGAGGCAATCAGCCCCAGCATTTT.

The chain uses TRBV28 and TRBJ1-5; TRBD1 agrees at 8 bases. J was trimmed by 4 bases and V by 5 bases; bases with no gene match: 4. Germline CDR1 and CDR2: MDHEN and SYDVKM. CDR3 length: 14 amino acids. The CDR3 coding sequence is TGTGCCAGCAGTCCGGGGACAGGTAATCAGCCCCAGCATTTT. It specifies CASSPGTGNQPQHF.

This chain joins TRBV28 and TRBJ1-6; 10 bases line up with TRBD1. Trimming took 4 bases from V and 0 from J; bases not matched to a gene: 0. From germline, CDR1 is MDHEN and CDR2 SYDVKM. The CDR3 spans 16 residues. DNA of the CDR3: TGTGCCAGCAGTTGGGACAGGGGCTCCTATAATTCACCCCTCCACTTT. As protein: CASSWDRGSYNSPLHF.

This sequence joins TRBV30 and TRBJ1-5; possibly TRBD1 for D (5 bases). Per germline, CDR1 GTSNPN and CDR2 SVGIG (reference sequence). The CDR3 has 15 residues. V was cut by 3 bases and J by 0 bases, with 12 bases left in between. The CDR3 protein is CAWSAWGNSNQPQHF. CDR3 bases: TGTGCCTGGAGCGCCTGGGGGAATAGCAATCAGCCCCAGCATTTT.

Regarding this clone: One junction end does not reproduce the germline sequence, and a read error may be involved. The chain employs TRBV14 and TRBJ2-1; D perhaps matches TRBD2 (6 bases). CDR3 length: 15 residues. Germline V lookup: CDR1 SGHDN, CDR2 FVKESK. CDR3 DNA: TGTACCAGCAGCCGGGGACTGAGCTCCTACAATGAGCAGTTCTTC. It is translated as CTSSRGLSSYNEQFF.

In the case of this clone: One end of the junction fails to match germline, which may point to a read error. The chain couples TRBV10-3 to TRBJ2-3; maybe TRBD2 (6 bases). The germline V gene has CDR1 ENHRY and CDR2 SYGVKD. The CDR3 spans 15 residues. The CDR3 sequence: CAISESMGGRDTQYF. For the CDR3, the DNA is TGTGCCATCAGTGAGTCGATGGGGGGAAGAGATACACAGTATTTT.

The rearrangement links TRBV7-8 to TRBJ1-6, with unresolved D. V was clipped by 5 bases and J by 6 bases, with 8 bases between them. The V gene's germline CDR1 is SGHVS and CDR2 FQNEAQ. The CDR3 loop spans 13 amino acids. The CDR3 DNA follows: TGTGCCAGCAGCGCGGACGGTAATTCACCCCTCCACTTT. Translated: CASSADGNSPLHF.

The rearrangement uses TRBV6-8 and TRBJ1-3, with 8 bases identical to TRBD1. The germline V gene encodes CDR1 MNHGY and CDR2 SAAAGT. The V and J ends lost 2 bases and 8 bases, in that order; junction bases with no gene match: 8. The CDR3 is made up of 15 amino acids. The chain's CDR3 is CASSYGRDRPYTIYF. In DNA form, the CDR3 reads TGTGCCAGCAGTTACGGCCGGGACAGGCCTTACACCATATATTTT.

This rearrangement joins TRBV22-1 to TRBJ2-1. TRBV22-1 is a pseudogene. The CDR3 runs 13 residues. The CDR3 protein is CASSFPPNNEQFF. As DNA, the CDR3 is TGTGCCAGCAGCTTCCCGCCAAACAATGAGCAGTTCTTC.

The CDR3 bases are TGTGCCAGCAGTGAAGACGGGCTTAAGGAATACTTC. It translates to CASSEDGLKEYF. The chain carries TRBV6-1 and TRBJ2-7; D is ambiguous. CDR3 length: 12 amino acids. V dropped 1 base and J dropped 13 bases, with 14 bases sitting between them. Germline CDR1 MNHNS, CDR2 SASEGT.

V is TRBV10-1 and J is TRBJ2-3, with TRBD2 matching over 9 bases. This CDR3 is built from 14 residues. From germline, CDR1 is WNHNN and CDR2 SYGVQD (reference sequence). The trim removed 4 bases at V and 2 bases at J, leaving 1 base unmatched. The CDR3 reads CASSGLAVTDTQYF. CDR3 nucleotides: TGCGCCAGCAGTGGACTAGCGGTCACAGATACGCAGTATTTT.

The chain recombines TRBV5-8 with TRBJ2-7; tentatively, D is TRBD1 (6 bases). The V and J ends lost 2 bases and 9 bases respectively, with 15 bases between them. The CDR3 loop spans 13 amino acids. Per the germline V gene, CDR1 is SGHTS and CDR2 is YDEGEE. This CDR3 reads CASSLDGGWGQYF. The CDR3 DNA reads as TGTGCCAGCAGCTTAGATGGGGGCTGGGGGCAGTACTTC.